The next 7 T cell receptor beta chains were all read from a single sample in a study of cytotoxic CD8 clonotypes in ibrutinib-treated CLL. Assay: immunoSEQ multiplex PCR; the TCRdb copy retains only in-frame clones and omits some. Of approximately 150,000 clones detected, roughly 90% appear once; the ten largest clones hold over 2.5%. The specimen comprised PBMCs, sampled at disease progression, from a patient treated with ibrutinib. These receptors were collected from a human donor with chronic lymphocytic leukemia.

The chain is built from TRBV7-7 and TRBJ2-3; 8 nucleotides match TRBD2. This CDR3 comprises 15 residues. Trimming took 1 base from V and 10 from J; bases not matched to a gene: 10. From germline, CDR1 is SSHAT and CDR2 FNYEAQ (reference sequence). CDR3 sequence reads: CASSLGAGEDSPQYF. CDR3 bases: TGTGCCAGCAGCTTAGGAGCGGGAGAGGATTCCCCGCAGTATTTT.

The rearrangement uses TRBV19 and TRBJ1-1; TRBD1 matches at 8 bases. V shed 3 bases and J 3 bases; nucleotides not matched to a gene: 3. There are 14 residues in the CDR3. Germline loops: CDR1 LNHDA, CDR2 SQIVND (reference sequence). CDR3 in DNA: TGTGCCAGTAGTATGTCGGACAGGGACACTGAAGCTTTCTTT. It translates to CASSMSDRDTEAFF.

J is TRBJ1-5 and V is TRBV27, with a weak D call TRBD1 (6 bases). The CDR3 sequence is 15 residues long. Germline lookup yields CDR1 MNHEY and CDR2 SMNVEV (reference sequence). V lost 3 bases to trimming and J lost 2 bases, with 11 bases between them. The CDR3 loop is CASSFSGVGNQPQHF. The CDR3 bases are TGTGCCAGCAGTTTTTCAGGGGTTGGCAATCAGCCCCAGCATTTT.

This chain uses TRBV6-5 with TRBJ2-7; no reliable D call. The CDR3 spans 12 residues. Germline CDR1 and CDR2: MNHEY and SVGAGI. Trimming shortened V by 5 bases and J by 2 bases, and 7 bases separated the two germline ends. The CDR3 DNA sequence: TGTGCCAGCAGTAAATTTGCCTACGAGCAGTACTTC. It encodes CASSKFAYEQYF.

This chain uses TRBV11-2 with TRBJ1-2; D not resolved. Germline loops: CDR1 SGHAT, CDR2 FQNNGV. The germline V and J ends were trimmed by 1 base and 5 bases, with 8 bases remaining between them. The CDR3 extends over 13 amino acids. In nucleotides, the CDR3 is TGTGCCAGCAGCTTAGGGGTTTTATATGGCTACACCTTC. It codes for CASSLGVLYGYTF.

The genes are TRBV7-6 and TRBJ2-1, with TRBD1 matching 11 bases. The CDR3 contains 16 residues. V dropped 1 base and J dropped 6; count of bases not matched to a gene: 5. Germline V gene data show CDR1 as SGHVS and CDR2 as FNYEAQ. CDR3 DNA: TGTGCCAGCAGCTTAGGGGGGACAGGGGGTATCAATGAGCAGTTCTTC. Translating gives CASSLGGTGGINEQFF.

This chain links TRBV15 with TRBJ1-5; D is undetermined. The V end was cut by 3 bases, the J end by 3 bases, with 9 bases between. The CDR3 covers 14 residues. Germline lookup yields CDR1 LNHNV and CDR2 YYDKDF (reference sequence). The CDR3 DNA follows: TGTGCCACCAGCAGGGCCGGACTCAATCAGCCCCAGCATTTT. The encoded protein is CATSRAGLNQPQHF.